The present TCR beta chain was sequenced within a study of shared clonotypes between healthy human individuals (TCRdb year 2020). In terms of the full investigation: A couple of women and a few men aged 18 to 49 years were included in the cohort. Each donor's leukapheresis produced roughly between roughly 0.9 and 9 billion PBMCs. To increase sequencing depth and limit assay-specific biases, TCR repertoire library preparation and sequencing were carried out by different laboratories using diverse techniques. For each donor, CD4 naive and CD4 memory were each run on three plates, CD8 naive on two plates, and CD8 memory on one plate. To estimate repertoire size and how much clonotype sharing occurs between individuals, the study deeply sequenced the blood TCR repertoires of roughly 5 healthy adults.

The donors were healthy, HIV-negative adults with no recently reported acute infections or vaccinations. Only Caucasian adults living in Nashville, Tennessee, USA were represented among the donors. CD4+ T cells were enriched by magnetic negative selection, after which naive cells were positively selected on CD45RA and the negative fraction was taken as the memory subset. Blood was obtained by leukapheresis, after which PBMCs were separated by Ficoll-Histopaque density gradient centrifugation and cryopreserved in liquid nitrogen vapor phase. Purity and quantity of every magnetically sorted T cell population were checked by analytical flow cytometry. From each sorted fraction, genomic DNA was isolated and quantified by UV absorbance on a Nanodrop 2000c. As for this clone: The antigen it binds to is not known. No qualities accompany the bases; no much larger clone lies one base away.

Overall study results and their limits: Higher generation probabilities were observed for clonotypes shared by all four sorted-subset donors than for non-shared clonotypes. The genetic and exposure-history diversity represented was limited by the small number of donors. About 5% of naive CD4, 3.5% of naive CD8, 2% to 2.5% of memory CD4, and around 0.4% of memory CD8 clonotypes were shared across a few donors. Only blood was sampled, and tissue TCR repertoires likely differ from those in blood. Based on pairwise subsampling, the degree of clonotype sharing among donors was expected to be affected by sequencing depth. Naive subsets generally had larger estimated clonotype richness than memory subsets did. Rarefaction of sorted-subset datasets indicated incomplete sequencing despite the large sequencing depth.

Using the deep immunoSEQ assay, multiplex PCR amplified TCR CDR3 regions from genomic DNA. Genomic DNA extracted from each cell subset was distributed evenly over all wells of several immunoSEQ 96-well plates, and each plate served as one replicate. For sorted subsets, about 200 ng genomic DNA, equal to 30,000 to 35,000 T cell genomes, was loaded into each replicate PCR. Purified libraries were measured with a Qubit 3.0 fluorometer, size-checked on a Bioanalyzer 2100, and measured again with the KAPA Library Quantification kit. Every immunoSEQ 96-well plate was sequenced on a dedicated single-read 150-cycle Illumina NextSeq 550 flow cell. On the authors' methods: Because the immunoSEQ output included only junctional sequences and no quality scores, the filtering could not be the same as the filtering used for full-length reads. To assign V/J genes and CDR3, sequences were annotated using PyIR, a Python wrapper for IgBLAST v1.9, with IMGT germline references. Reads with weak V/J assignments (E-value above 1e-6), missing CDR3, stop codons, out-of-frame junctions, or ambiguous translated residues were removed. A V3J clonotype was defined by an identical inferred V gene, J gene, and CDR3 amino acid sequence. Percentage overlap between repertoires was computed as shared unique clonotypes divided by the size of the smaller repertoire. RTK rarefaction, the Chao1 estimator, and Recon v2.1 estimates of unobserved clonotypes were used to assess repertoire richness. For all TCRbeta clonotypes obtained by the gDNA method from a few donors, generation probabilities were computed with OLGA. As stored in TCRdb, this immuneACCESS dataset retains in-frame rearrangements with V and J assigned. A fraction of the clones does not appear; measured against another copy, unresolved V genes explain less than half of the discrepancy, and the remainder lacks a known reason. V and J calls plus clone size are reproduced from that table; the DNA served to infer D and trimming. The sample records about 2,500,000 clones, around 90% of which are singletons. Under 0.15% of the sample is taken by the ten largest.

Reading from cysteine to phenylalanine, the CDR3 counts 16 amino acids. The sequence is cut down to CDR3 DNA, 48 bases in frame from base 1. The V and J ends are trimmed by 0 bases and 1 base, leaving 14 bases between them. The germline V gene sets CDR1 to SGHRS and CDR2 to YFSETQ. The V gene is TRBV5-1 and the J gene is TRBJ2-7; TRBD1 could be the D gene, as 6 bases match. The material sequenced was naive CD4+ T cells sorted from blood. Reading the label with the study, this specimen's cell subset or site is: CD45RA+ positively selected. The source is a man aged 18 to 29 in good health. The CDR3 region: CASSLAGQGISYEQYF. The nucleotide sequence reads TGCGCCAGCAGCTTGGCCGGGCAGGGGATATCCTACGAGCAGTACTTC.